Following are 19 T cell receptor beta chains from one sample sequenced in a study of blood T cell repertoires in COVID-19. Data came from immunoSEQ multiplex PCR; TCRdb stores just in-frame clones and leaves some out. Among hundreds of thousands of clones listed, approximately 88% were seen once. The sample consisted of peripheral blood. Source of these receptors: a woman in her twenties or thirties with COVID-19, enrolled during active disease.

In nucleotides, the CDR3 is TGCGCCAGCAGCAGTGGACTAGCGGGGGGGCGCCCCAACAATGAGCAGTTCTTC. Translation: CASSSGLAGGRPNNEQFF. The chain joins TRBV5-1 to TRBJ2-1; 15 bases are a match to TRBD2. The trim removed 4 bases at V and 5 bases at J, leaving 10 bases unmatched. The CDR3 runs to 18 residues. Germline V gene sequence: CDR1 SGHRS, CDR2 YFSETQ.

This clone was seen a handful of times. The chain is built from TRBV7-9 and TRBJ2-1; D gene ambiguous. Germline V CDR1 and CDR2: SEHNR, FQNEAQ (reference sequence). The CDR3 runs to 12 residues. V shed 5 bases and J shed 7 bases, with 9 bases lying between them. CDR3 sequence reads: CASSTPVNEQFF. CDR3 nucleotides: TGTGCCAGCAGCACGCCAGTTAATGAGCAGTTCTTC.

The rearrangement links TRBV18 to TRBJ1-3; D gene unclear. The CDR3 has 13 residues. Germline V gene lookup returns CDR1 KGHSH and CDR2 LQKENI. The ends were cut back, 3 bases at V and 5 bases at J, with 8 bases in the middle. CDR3 loop: CASSPSVRNTIYF. The CDR3 DNA reads TGTGCCAGCTCACCTTCGGTCCGAAACACCATATATTTT.

V usage is TRBV15 and J usage is TRBJ1-1, with D possibly being TRBD1 (6 bases). Germline CDR1 is LNHNV and CDR2 is YYDKDF (reference sequence). Trimming took 5 bases from V and 1 from J, leaving 14 bases between them. The CDR3 totals 15 residues. The CDR3 DNA follows: TGTGCCACCAGCCGAACGAGACAGGCGAACACTGAAGCTTTCTTT. Translated, it gives CATSRTRQANTEAFF.

The count of this clone is one. This chain connects TRBV18 to TRBJ1-1, with D possibly TRBD1 on 5 matching bases. V lost 8 bases and J 0 bases, leaving 7 bases between the germline ends. The CDR3 extends over 12 amino acids. CDR1 and CDR2 from the germline V gene are KGHSH and LQKENI. The DNA of the CDR3 is TGTGCCAGCAGACAGATGAACACTGAAGCTTTCTTT. Translating gives CASRQMNTEAFF. Variable domain in full (rest from reference TRBV18 and TRBJ1-1): NAGVMQNPRHLVRRRGQEARLRCSPMKGHSHVYWYRQLPEEGLKFMVYLQKENIIDESGMPKERFSAEFPKEGPSILRIQQVVRGDSAAYFCASRQMNTEAFFGQGTRLTVV.

A single count supports this clone. V gene TRBV6-1 combines with J gene TRBJ2-7; unclear D gene. The CDR3 totals 15 residues. CDR1 MNHNS and CDR2 SASEGT come from the germline V gene. V lost 2 bases and J lost 0, with 11 bases in between. DNA of the CDR3: TGTGCCAGCAGTGAATGGGCAGCCAGCTCCTACGAGCAGTACTTC. This sequence encodes CASSEWAASSYEQYF.

J is TRBJ2-1 and V is TRBV14; D call uncertain. Trimming took off 0 bases at V and 1 base at J, with 4 bases between the two ends. The CDR3 is 14 amino acids. CDR1 and CDR2 (germline): SGHDN, FVKESK. The CDR3 region is CASSQELSYNEQFF. CDR3 sequence (DNA): TGTGCCAGCAGCCAAGAACTGTCCTACAATGAGCAGTTCTTC.

The rearrangement joins TRBV4-1 to TRBJ2-1, with D possibly matching TRBD1 (6 bases). Germline assignment: CDR1 MGHRA and CDR2 YSYEKL. This CDR3 has 15 residues. The V gene lost 0 bases and the J gene lost 9 bases, with 15 bases spanning the gap. CDR3 sequence: CASSQELRGWVEQFF. The CDR3 bases are TGCGCCAGCAGCCAAGAGCTCAGGGGTTGGGTTGAGCAGTTCTTC.

The gene calls are TRBV4-2 and TRBJ1-4; TRBD1 matches at 11 bases. V shed 1 base and J 6 bases; nucleotides not matched to a gene: 7. There are 17 residues in the CDR3. Germline-derived CDR1 and CDR2 are LGHNA and YNFKEQ. The DNA of the CDR3 is TGTGCCAGCAGCCAAGCGGCCCCGGGACAGGGGGATGAAAAACTGTTTTTT. Protein product: CASSQAAPGQGDEKLFF.

The chain carries TRBV5-6 and TRBJ1-4, with TRBD1 matching over 9 bases. Germline V CDR1 and CDR2: SGHDT, YYEEEE. CDR3 length: 15 residues. J lost 7 bases, V lost 2 bases, and 6 bases had no gene match. CDR3 coding DNA: TGTGCCAGCAGCTTACAGGGGGCGCAGAGTGAAAAACTGTTTTTT. Protein: CASSLQGAQSEKLFF.

In nucleotides, the CDR3 is TGCGCCAGCAGCTTGGCCGGGACAGGAGAAATCAAACAAGAGACCCAGTACTTC. Translated, it gives CASSLAGTGEIKQETQYF. The gene calls are TRBV5-1 and TRBJ2-5, with 8 bases aligning to TRBD1. Germline assignment: CDR1 SGHRS and CDR2 YFSETQ. The CDR3 length is 18 residues. The trim removed 0 bases at V and 2 bases at J, leaving 12 bases unmatched.

This rearrangement joins TRBV5-4 to TRBJ2-2; 10 nucleotides agree with TRBD1. The germline V gene encodes CDR1 SGHNT and CDR2 YYREEE (reference sequence). The CDR3 runs 16 residues. The V and J ends lost 3 bases and 2 bases, in that order; junction bases with no gene match: 4. The DNA for the CDR3 is TGTGCCAGCAGCTCCGGGACAGGGGTTAACACCGGGGAGCTGTTTTTT. This translates into CASSSGTGVNTGELFF.

The CDR3: CATSQGWETQYF. In DNA, the CDR3 is TGTGCCACCAGTCAGGGATGGGAGACCCAGTACTTC. This chain connects TRBV24-1 to TRBJ2-5, with a tentative D call TRBD1 (5 bases). CDR1 is KGHDR and CDR2 is SFDVKD in the germline V gene. With 6 bases removed from V and 5 bases from J, the gap between germline ends came to 9 bases. This CDR3 has 12 residues.

The chain couples TRBV5-4 to TRBJ2-1, with D unclear. This CDR3 comprises 17 residues. V dropped 0 bases and J dropped 2 bases, with 15 bases sitting between them. Germline V gene sequence: CDR1 SGHNT, CDR2 YYREEE (reference sequence). Here the CDR3 reads CASSLALTAYAYNEQFF. The CDR3 coding sequence is TGTGCCAGCAGCTTGGCGCTTACAGCCTACGCCTACAATGAGCAGTTCTTC.

The chain joins TRBV7-6 to TRBJ2-3; D is possibly TRBD2 (7 bases). Germline CDR1 is SGHVS and CDR2 is FNYEAQ. The CDR3 totals 20 residues. V lost 5 bases and J lost 0, with 27 bases in between. The CDR3 spells CASSLRGATFTHSSTDTQYF. DNA for the CDR3: TGTGCCAGCAGCCTCCGGGGGGCTACATTCACTCACTCTAGCACAGATACGCAGTATTTT.

CDR3 residues: CATSVAGVSETQYF. CDR3 nucleotides: TGTGCCACCAGTGTAGCGGGAGTTTCCGAGACCCAGTACTTC. The chain has TRBV24-1 and TRBJ2-5; TRBD2 matches 9 bases. CDR1 is KGHDR and CDR2 is SFDVKD in the germline V gene. The CDR3 covers 14 residues. J lost 5 bases, V lost 5 bases, and 5 bases had no gene match.

V is TRBV24-1 and J is TRBJ2-3, with 10 positions matching TRBD1. J lost 5 bases, V lost 10 bases, and 5 bases had no gene match. Germline V gives CDR1 KGHDR, CDR2 SFDVKD. CDR3 size: 13 residues. CDR3 nucleotides: TGTGCCACTTCAAGGACAGGGGGAGATACGCAGTATTTT. Translating it yields CATSRTGGDTQYF.

The chain links TRBV5-1 to TRBJ2-3; TRBD1 matches at 10 bases. The V gene end was trimmed by 5 bases and the J gene end by 3 bases; junction bases not matched to a gene: 9. Germline V gives CDR1 SGHRS, CDR2 YFSETQ. This CDR3 is 16 amino acids long. Here the CDR3 reads CASRHRQGASTDTQYF. The CDR3 DNA is TGCGCCAGCAGGCACAGACAGGGGGCATCGACAGATACGCAGTATTTT.

The rearrangement uses TRBV30 and TRBJ2-1; 7 nucleotides align to TRBD2. This CDR3 has 14 residues. V shed 6 bases, J shed 7 bases, and the junction held 12 bases outside the gene matches. The germline V gene encodes CDR1 GTSNPN and CDR2 SVGIG (reference sequence). The CDR3 sequence is CACNLGGVRNEQFF. The DNA of the CDR3 is TGTGCCTGTAACCTTGGGGGGGTGAGGAATGAGCAGTTCTTC.